Here is one T cell receptor beta chain with its context. The antigen is unknown. With a much larger clone just one base away, this may be a read error. The TCR beta CDR3 regions underwent amplification from RNA transcripts. Amplification began with first-round RT-PCR using HTBI primers, then second-round multiplex PCR was performed. One entry per CDR3 protein, called by TCRdb with MiXCR from the multiplex PCR reads. This repertoire shows about 660,000 distinct CDR3 sequences, just over 40% found once; its top ten account for under 3.5%. This sample was taken from a study of Graves' ophthalmopathy and Graves' hyperthyroidism. Study results and limitations: Distinction of ophthalmopathy from stable hyperthyroidism by a 13-signature model reached approximately 88% sensitivity and 81.08% specificity.

Germline loops: CDR1 SNHLY, CDR2 FYNNEI. The CDR3 runs 15 residues. Trimming removed 6 bases at V and 6 bases at J, with 20 bases between. The PBMCs originated from approximately 9.5 ml of fresh peripheral blood. This chain joins TRBV2 and TRBJ2-5, with D maybe TRBD1 (6 bases). Specimen: peripheral blood. This TCR was recovered from an adult man with Graves' ophthalmopathy. In DNA form, the CDR3 reads TGTGCCAGCAGAGCCACCAGGGGCTCTCCCAAGACCCAGTACTTC. Encoded protein: CASRATRGSPKTQYF.